A selection of T cell receptor beta chains follows, all from one sample in a study of T cell repertoires in cytomegalovirus infection. No antigen is known for these receptors. TCRdb reprocessed the reads via MiXCR and lists one record per CDR3 protein. This sample yields about 470,000 distinct CDR3 sequences, of which approximately 42% are seen a single time; about two fifths belongs to the top ten. Material: cultured PBMCs, obtained from culture after CMV antigen stimulation. Receptor source: a human donor in good health (CMV status not recorded). Some clones in this sample may be carry-over from other donors' samples. Both conserved end residues are part of each CDR3. The D gene is left open where the match is weak. Expanded clones are given a class, and other clones once, few, many or no size at all.

>TRBV6-1|-|TRBD1|TRBJ1-1
CASTTLPGQGNEAFF
TGTGCCAGCACCACCCTCCCGGGACAGGGGAACGAAGCTTTCTTT
>TRBV5-4|-|TRBD2|TRBJ2-7
CASSPTSGRPSYEQYF
TGTGCCAGCAGTCCTACTAGCGGGAGGCCCTCCTACGAGCAGTACTTC
>TRBV25-1|-|-|TRBJ2-2
CASGQANTGELFF
TGTGCCAGCGGACAAGCGAACACCGGGGAGCTGTTTTTT
>TRBV10-3|-|-|TRBJ1-5
CAISESLGDQPQHF
TGTGCCATCAGTGAGTCGTTGGGGGACCAGCCCCAGCATTTT
>TRBV28|-|-|TRBJ2-2
CASSLPGTFYGGELFF
TGTGCCAGCAGTCTACCCGGGACTTTTTATGGCGGGGAGCTGTTTTTT
>TRBV6-2/TRBV6-3|-|-|TRBJ1-5
CASRKEAYNQPQHF
TGTGCCAGCAGAAAAGAGGCCTACAATCAGCCCCAGCATTTT
>TRBV18|-|TRBD1|TRBJ1-1
CASSINRGSEAFF
TGTGCCAGCTCAATTAACAGGGGTTCTGAAGCTTTCTTT
>TRBV19|-|TRBD2|TRBJ2-3
CASSRLAGVVDTQYF
TGTGCCAGTAGTAGATTAGCGGGAGTGGTAGATACGCAGTATTTT
>TRBV7-2|-|TRBD1|TRBJ2-7
CASSQRILQGSLDEQYF
TGTGCCAGCAGCCAACGAATCTTACAGGGGAGTTTAGACGAGCAGTACTTC
>TRBV6-6|-|-|TRBJ1-1
CASSYAKSGTEAFF
TGTGCCAGCAGTTACGCGAAGAGTGGCACTGAAGCTTTCTTT
>TRBV12-3/TRBV12-4|few|TRBD1|TRBJ1-2
CASTVGTVIPYGYTF
TGTGCCAGCACGGTCGGGACAGTAATTCCCTATGGCTACACCTTC
>TRBV20-1|-|TRBD2|TRBJ2-1
CSARFSGRTDNEQFF
TGCAGTGCTAGATTTAGCGGGAGGACCGACAATGAGCAGTTCTTC
>TRBV7-2|many|-|TRBJ2-4
CASSATRETGIQYF
TGTGCCAGCAGCGCGACCCGAGAAACTGGCATTCAGTACTTC
>TRBV7-9|-|-|TRBJ2-1
CASSSEEGPGEQFF
TGTGCCAGCAGCTCCGAGGAGGGACCTGGTGAGCAGTTCTTC
>TRBV12-3/TRBV12-4|few|-|TRBJ1-1
CASSLRRNEAFF
TGTGCCAGCAGTCTGCGGCGAAATGAAGCTTTCTTT
>TRBV7-6|few|TRBD2|TRBJ2-1
CASSLVPRLAGGSNEQFF
TGTGCCAGCAGCTTAGTGCCTAGACTAGCGGGAGGAAGCAATGAGCAGTTCTTC
>TRBV4-1|-|-|TRBJ2-1
CASSPTPGYNEQFF
TGCGCCAGCAGCCCAACTCCGGGCTACAATGAGCAGTTCTTC
>TRBV4-3|-|TRBD1|TRBJ2-4
CASSQDRTGGAKNIQYF
TGCGCCAGCAGCCAAGATAGAACAGGGGGGGCCAAAAACATTCAGTACTTC
>TRBV7-2|-|-|TRBJ2-3
CASRLKSTDTQYF
TGTGCCAGCAGACTAAAAAGCACAGATACGCAGTATTTT
>TRBV7-2|-|-|TRBJ2-1
CASSRRRGSYNEQFF
TGTGCCAGCAGCCGTAGGCGGGGAAGCTACAATGAGCAGTTCTTC
>TRBV18|-|-|TRBJ1-6
CASSPTSVDSPLHF
TGTGCCAGCTCACCCACATCGGTGGATTCACCCCTCCACTTT
>TRBV7-2|-|-|TRBJ2-3
CASSSGQASTDTQYF
TGTGCCAGCAGCTCGGGGCAGGCCTCGACAGATACGCAGTATTTT
>TRBV6-6|-|-|TRBJ2-1
CASSYSRAGILYNEQFF
TGTGCCAGCAGTTACTCGAGGGCGGGTATCCTCTACAATGAGCAGTTCTTC
>TRBV24-1|-|-|TRBJ2-3
CATSDPRDNTDTQYF
TGTGCCACCAGTGATCCCCGGGACAACACAGATACGCAGTATTTT
>TRBV7-2|few|TRBD2|TRBJ2-1
CASSMRLAADEQFF
TGTGCCAGCAGCATGAGACTAGCCGCGGATGAGCAGTTCTTC
>TRBV11-2|-|-|TRBJ2-5
CASSTRRDNQETQYF
TGTGCCAGCAGCACCCGCCGGGACAACCAAGAGACCCAGTACTTC
>TRBV6-2/TRBV6-3|-|-|TRBJ2-7
CASMWVGGNYEQYF
TGTGCCAGCATGTGGGTCGGTGGCAATTACGAGCAGTACTTC
>TRBV6-2/TRBV6-3|-|-|TRBJ2-3
CASSHAFAQYF
TGTGCCAGCAGTCACGCCTTCGCGCAGTATTTT
>TRBV24-1|-|-|TRBJ2-6
CATQGTGANVLTF
TGTGCCACTCAGGGGACTGGGGCCAACGTCCTGACTTTC
>TRBV11-2|-|TRBD2|TRBJ2-3
CASSLSTSGRPDTQYF
TGTGCCAGCAGCTTATCAACTAGCGGGAGGCCCGATACGCAGTATTTT
>TRBV5-6|few|TRBD1|TRBJ1-1
CASSFDRGVLGAEAFF
TGTGCCAGCAGCTTTGACAGGGGGGTGCTTGGGGCTGAAGCTTTCTTT
>TRBV5-1|-|-|TRBJ2-2
CASSRGDMNTGELFF
TGCGCCAGCAGCCGAGGGGACATGAACACCGGGGAGCTGTTTTTT
>TRBV7-2|-|-|TRBJ2-1
CASSLSGPNNEQFF
TGTGCCAGCAGCCTCTCGGGCCCCAACAATGAGCAGTTCTTC
>TRBV5-4|-|TRBD2|TRBJ2-7
CASSLRREGPYEQYF
TGTGCCAGCAGCTTGCGACGGGAGGGCCCCTACGAGCAGTACTTC
>TRBV20-1|-|TRBD1|TRBJ1-4
CSARDRQGAYGEKLFF
TGCAGTGCTAGAGATCGGCAGGGGGCATATGGTGAAAAACTGTTTTTT
>TRBV12-3/TRBV12-4|-|TRBD2|TRBJ2-2
CASTLDWEGTGELFF
TGTGCCAGCACCCTCGACTGGGAGGGAACCGGGGAGCTGTTTTTT
>TRBV12-3/TRBV12-4|few|-|TRBJ2-1
CASSLMSSWNEQFF
TGTGCCAGCAGTTTGATGTCTAGCTGGAATGAGCAGTTCTTC
>TRBV7-2|-|-|TRBJ2-7
CASSPNSYEQYF
TGTGCCAGCAGCCCTAACTCTTACGAGCAGTACTTC
>TRBV20-1|-|-|TRBJ2-7
CSARGRRTYEQYF
TGCAGTGCTAGGGGACGGAGAACCTACGAGCAGTACTTC
>TRBV19|-|TRBD1|TRBJ1-2
CASSISGQGGYTF
TGTGCCAGTAGTATATCCGGACAGGGCGGCTACACCTTC
>TRBV4-2|-|-|TRBJ2-1
CASSQGYPNEQFF
TGTGCCAGCAGCCAAGGGTATCCCAATGAGCAGTTCTTC
>TRBV7-9|-|-|TRBJ1-3
CASTWTASSGNTIYF
TGTGCCAGCACCTGGACCGCTAGCTCTGGAAACACCATATATTTT
>TRBV7-2|-|-|TRBJ2-7
CASSLQESSYEQYF
TGTGCCAGCAGCTTGCAGGAAAGCTCCTACGAGCAGTACTTC
>TRBV7-4|-|-|TRBJ2-7
CASSPYGGPTYEQYF
TGTGCCAGCAGTCCGTACGGGGGACCGACCTACGAGCAGTACTTC
>TRBV7-2|few|-|TRBJ1-5
CASSLAPANQPQHF
TGTGCCAGCAGCTTAGCGCCCGCAAATCAGCCCCAGCATTTT
>TRBV11-2|few|TRBD2|TRBJ2-7
CASTSSLGTSGRADYEQYF
TGTGCCAGCACCTCATCTCTAGGGACTAGCGGGAGGGCCGATTACGAGCAGTACTTC
>TRBV7-6|few|-|TRBJ2-7
CASSSGNLNSYEQYF
TGTGCCAGCAGCTCCGGGAACCTAAACTCCTACGAGCAGTACTTC
>TRBV27|-|TRBD1|TRBJ1-1
CASTPGQGGHTEAFF
TGTGCCAGCACCCCGGGACAGGGGGGACACACTGAAGCTTTCTTT
>TRBV25-1|-|-|TRBJ1-1
CASSRHENTEAFF
TGTGCCAGCTCTCGACATGAGAACACTGAAGCTTTCTTT
>TRBV6-1|-|TRBD1|TRBJ2-1
CASSEKWDPAGGEQFF
TGTGCCAGCAGTGAAAAATGGGACCCAGCAGGGGGTGAGCAGTTCTTC
>TRBV7-2|few|TRBD2|TRBJ2-5
CASSSRLAGAGTQYF
TGTGCCAGCAGCTCTCGACTAGCGGGGGCCGGCACCCAGTACTTC
>TRBV6-6|-|-|TRBJ2-7
CASSYQGEDEQYF
TGTGCCAGCAGTTACCAGGGGGAGGACGAGCAGTACTTC
>TRBV19|-|TRBD1|TRBJ2-7
CASSPQGQGSYYEQYF
TGTGCCAGTAGCCCCCAGGGACAGGGGAGCTACTACGAGCAGTACTTC
>TRBV7-2|many|-|TRBJ1-1
CASSSEGPAGTEAFF
TGTGCCAGCAGCTCCGAGGGGCCGGCGGGCACTGAAGCTTTCTTT
>TRBV28|-|-|TRBJ2-2
CASSPRFLGGATGELFF
TGTGCCAGCAGTCCGAGATTTCTTGGGGGCGCGACCGGGGAGCTGTTTTTT